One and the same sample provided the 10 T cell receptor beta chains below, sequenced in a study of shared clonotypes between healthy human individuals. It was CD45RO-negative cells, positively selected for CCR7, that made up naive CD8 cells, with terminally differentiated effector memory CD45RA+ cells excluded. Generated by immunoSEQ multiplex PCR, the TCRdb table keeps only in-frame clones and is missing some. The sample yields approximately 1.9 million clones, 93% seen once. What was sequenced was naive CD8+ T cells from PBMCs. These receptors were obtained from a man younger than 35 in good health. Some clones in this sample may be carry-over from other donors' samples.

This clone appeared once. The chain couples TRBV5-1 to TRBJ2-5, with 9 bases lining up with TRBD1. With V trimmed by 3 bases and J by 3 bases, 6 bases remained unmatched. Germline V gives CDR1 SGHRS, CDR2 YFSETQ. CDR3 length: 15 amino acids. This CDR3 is CASSWMGQGKETQYF. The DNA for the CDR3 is TGCGCCAGCAGCTGGATGGGACAGGGAAAAGAGACCCAGTACTTC.

As DNA, the CDR3 is TGTGCCAGCGCCGACTTGACAGGGCGGCGGGGTGAAGCTTTCTTT. It yields the protein CASADLTGRRGEAFF. This chain links TRBV27 with TRBJ1-1, with TRBD1 identical over 7 bases. Germline loops: CDR1 MNHEY, CDR2 SMNVEV (reference sequence). CDR3 length: 15 amino acids. Trimming removed 8 bases from V and 7 bases from J; junction bases left unmatched: 16.

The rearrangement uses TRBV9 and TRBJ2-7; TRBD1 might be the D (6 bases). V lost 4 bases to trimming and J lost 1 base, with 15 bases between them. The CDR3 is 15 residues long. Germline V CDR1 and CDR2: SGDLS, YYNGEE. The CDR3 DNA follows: TGTGCCAGCAGCCTCGCGTCAGGGGCTTCCTACGAGCAGTACTTC. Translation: CASSLASGASYEQYF.

CDR3 DNA: TGTGCCAGCACCGGGACAGGGGAGAACACCGGGGAGCTGTTTTTT. This translates into CASTGTGENTGELFF. The chain employs TRBV6-5 and TRBJ2-2; 10 bases line up with TRBD1. The ends lost 7 bases at V and 1 base at J; junction bases unmatched: 3. This CDR3 spans 15 amino acids. Germline assignment: CDR1 MNHEY and CDR2 SVGAGI.

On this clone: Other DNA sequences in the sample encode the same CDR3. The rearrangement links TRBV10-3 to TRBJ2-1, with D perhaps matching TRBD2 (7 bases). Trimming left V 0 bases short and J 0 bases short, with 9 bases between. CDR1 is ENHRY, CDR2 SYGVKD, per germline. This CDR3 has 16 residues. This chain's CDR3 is CAISESGGGSYNEQFF. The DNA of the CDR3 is TGTGCCATCAGTGAGTCGGGAGGGGGCTCCTACAATGAGCAGTTCTTC.

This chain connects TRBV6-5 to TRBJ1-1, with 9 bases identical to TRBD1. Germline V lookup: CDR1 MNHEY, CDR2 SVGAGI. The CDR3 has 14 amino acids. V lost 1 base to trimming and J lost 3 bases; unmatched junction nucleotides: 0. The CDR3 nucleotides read TGTGCCAGCAGTTACTGGGACAGGGACACTGAAGCTTTCTTT. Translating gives CASSYWDRDTEAFF.

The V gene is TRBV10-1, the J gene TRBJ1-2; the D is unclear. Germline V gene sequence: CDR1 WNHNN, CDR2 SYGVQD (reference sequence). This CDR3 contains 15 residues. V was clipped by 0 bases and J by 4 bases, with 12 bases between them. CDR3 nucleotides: TGCGCCAGCAGTGAGTCGACGGCAGCTAGCTATGGCTACACCTTC. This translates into CASSESTAASYGYTF.

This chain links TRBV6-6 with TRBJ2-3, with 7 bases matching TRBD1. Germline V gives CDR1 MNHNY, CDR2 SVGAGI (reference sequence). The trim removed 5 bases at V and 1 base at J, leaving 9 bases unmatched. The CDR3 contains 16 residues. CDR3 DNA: TGTGCCAGCAGTCACGACAGGGACGAAGGCACAGATACGCAGTATTTT. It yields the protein CASSHDRDEGTDTQYF.

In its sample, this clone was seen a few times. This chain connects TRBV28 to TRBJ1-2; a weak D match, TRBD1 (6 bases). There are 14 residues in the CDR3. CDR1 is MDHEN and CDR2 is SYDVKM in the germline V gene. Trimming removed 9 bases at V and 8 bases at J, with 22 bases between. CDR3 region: CASVPLWGAVGYTF. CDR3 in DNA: TGTGCCAGTGTGCCCCTTTGGGGGGCGGTAGGCTACACCTTC.

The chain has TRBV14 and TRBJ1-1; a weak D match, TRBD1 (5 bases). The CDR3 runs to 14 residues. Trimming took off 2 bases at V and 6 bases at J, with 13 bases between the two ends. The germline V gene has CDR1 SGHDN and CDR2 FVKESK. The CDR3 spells CASSQFGEGPEAFF. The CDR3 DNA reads TGTGCCAGCAGCCAATTTGGAGAGGGGCCTGAAGCTTTCTTT.